A selection of T cell receptor beta chains follows, all from one sample in a study of shared clonotypes between healthy human individuals. Sequencing was performed with immunoSEQ multiplex PCR; in TCRdb, only in-frame clones are kept and a portion is missing. The sample records fewer than 400,000 clones, around 74% being singletons. The sequenced sample was memory CD4+ T cells sorted from blood. These receptors came from a man aged 30 to 45 in good health. CDR3s include the opening cysteine and the closing phenylalanine or tryptophan. Fields, in order: clone size, D gene, V gene, J gene, CDR3 protein, CDR3 DNA. D genes are given only for firm matches. Clone size is not always given. Where it is, it says once, few, many or a class for expanded clones.

clone_size: .; d_call: TRBD2; v_call: TRBV6-1; j_call: TRBJ2-4; cdr3_aa: CASSEGLAGGLTRDIQYF; cdr3_nt: TGTGCCAGCAGTGAGGGACTAGCGGGAGGGCTGACGAGGGACATTCAGTACTTC
clone_size: .; d_call: .; v_call: TRBV28; j_call: TRBJ2-7; cdr3_aa: CASSLTEGYEQYF; cdr3_nt: TGTGCCAGCAGTTTAACTGAGGGCTACGAGCAGTACTTC
clone_size: .; d_call: .; v_call: TRBV6-1; j_call: TRBJ2-7; cdr3_aa: CASTRDLYEQYF; cdr3_nt: TGTGCCAGCACCAGGGACCTCTACGAGCAGTACTTC
clone_size: .; d_call: TRBD2; v_call: TRBV6-1; j_call: TRBJ2-2; cdr3_aa: CASSEGTRVFANTGELFF; cdr3_nt: TGTGCCAGCAGTGAAGGGACTAGAGTCTTCGCGAACACCGGGGAGCTGTTTTTT
clone_size: .; d_call: .; v_call: TRBV11-2; j_call: TRBJ2-2; cdr3_aa: CASRPLGGQKNTGELFF; cdr3_nt: TGTGCCAGCAGACCACTGGGTGGGCAGAAAAACACCGGGGAGCTGTTTTTT
clone_size: .; d_call: TRBD1; v_call: TRBV18; j_call: TRBJ1-1; cdr3_aa: CASSRDRGLAEAFF; cdr3_nt: TGTGCCAGCTCGCGAGACAGGGGGTTGGCTGAAGCTTTCTTT
clone_size: .; d_call: .; v_call: TRBV18; j_call: TRBJ2-1; cdr3_aa: CASSPLAGPYNEQFF; cdr3_nt: TGTGCCAGCTCACCACTCGCGGGCCCCTACAATGAGCAGTTCTTC
clone_size: .; d_call: .; v_call: TRBV12-5; j_call: TRBJ2-2; cdr3_aa: CASGTSNTGELFF; cdr3_nt: TGTGCTAGTGGGACGTCGAACACCGGGGAGCTGTTTTTT
clone_size: .; d_call: TRBD1; v_call: TRBV19; j_call: TRBJ1-2; cdr3_aa: CASSPTGDYGYTF; cdr3_nt: TGTGCCAGTAGTCCAACAGGGGACTATGGCTACACCTTC
clone_size: .; d_call: .; v_call: TRBV2; j_call: TRBJ2-7; cdr3_aa: CASSEPRGEQYF; cdr3_nt: TGTGCCAGCAGTGAACCTCGGGGCGAGCAGTACTTC
clone_size: few; d_call: TRBD2; v_call: TRBV7-9; j_call: TRBJ2-1; cdr3_aa: CASSLSLAAYNEQFF; cdr3_nt: TGTGCCAGCAGCCTCAGCCTAGCGGCCTACAATGAGCAGTTCTTC
clone_size: .; d_call: TRBD2; v_call: TRBV5-1; j_call: TRBJ2-1; cdr3_aa: CANPGLAGVRSYNEQFF; cdr3_nt: TGCGCCAACCCGGGACTAGCGGGAGTTCGGTCCTACAATGAGCAGTTCTTC
clone_size: many; d_call: .; v_call: TRBV7-2; j_call: TRBJ1-4; cdr3_aa: CASSRTTTNEKLFF; cdr3_nt: TGTGCCAGCAGCCGGACAACAACTAATGAAAAACTGTTTTTT
clone_size: .; d_call: TRBD2; v_call: TRBV5-1; j_call: TRBJ2-7; cdr3_aa: CASSLGLAGAYEQYF; cdr3_nt: TGCGCCAGCAGCTTGGGACTAGCGGGAGCCTACGAGCAGTACTTC
clone_size: .; d_call: .; v_call: TRBV28; j_call: TRBJ1-2; cdr3_aa: CASSSPGGPNYGYTF; cdr3_nt: TGTGCCAGCAGTTCCCCCGGAGGTCCTAACTATGGCTACACCTTC
clone_size: .; d_call: .; v_call: TRBV2; j_call: TRBJ1-4; cdr3_aa: CASRWGTTKEKLFF; cdr3_nt: TGTGCCAGTAGGTGGGGGACAACTAAAGAAAAACTGTTTTTT
clone_size: once; d_call: TRBD1; v_call: TRBV5-1; j_call: TRBJ1-3; cdr3_aa: CASSGQGYETGNTIYF; cdr3_nt: TGCGCCAGCAGCGGACAGGGGTATGAGACTGGAAACACCATATATTTT
clone_size: .; d_call: TRBD1; v_call: TRBV5-5; j_call: TRBJ2-7; cdr3_aa: CASSLRDRWSYEQYF; cdr3_nt: TGTGCCAGCAGCTTAAGGGACAGGTGGTCCTACGAGCAGTACTTC
clone_size: .; d_call: TRBD1; v_call: TRBV2; j_call: TRBJ2-5; cdr3_aa: CASSAGTGGDETQYF; cdr3_nt: TGTGCCAGCAGTGCTGGGACAGGGGGCGATGAGACCCAGTACTTC
clone_size: .; d_call: .; v_call: TRBV7-9; j_call: TRBJ1-2; cdr3_aa: CASSPPLTDYGYTF; cdr3_nt: TGTGCCAGCAGCCCCCCACTGACAGACTATGGCTACACCTTC
clone_size: .; d_call: TRBD1; v_call: TRBV6-5; j_call: TRBJ2-7; cdr3_aa: CASSRGDRAHEQYF; cdr3_nt: TGTGCCAGCAGCCGAGGGGACAGGGCCCACGAGCAGTACTTC
clone_size: .; d_call: .; v_call: TRBV7-2; j_call: TRBJ2-5; cdr3_aa: CASSLSDRQETQYF; cdr3_nt: TGTGCCAGCAGCTTATCTGACAGACAAGAGACCCAGTACTTC
clone_size: .; d_call: TRBD1; v_call: TRBV5-4; j_call: TRBJ2-7; cdr3_aa: CASSFGGQGGLSEQYF; cdr3_nt: TGTGCCAGCAGCTTTGGTGGACAGGGAGGTTTAAGCGAGCAGTACTTC
clone_size: .; d_call: TRBD2; v_call: TRBV5-1; j_call: TRBJ2-1; cdr3_aa: CASSHGLADNEQFF; cdr3_nt: TGCGCCAGCAGCCATGGACTAGCGGACAATGAGCAGTTCTTC
clone_size: .; d_call: .; v_call: TRBV30; j_call: TRBJ2-5; cdr3_aa: CAWTGEPWGTQYF; cdr3_nt: TGTGCCTGGACCGGTGAACCCTGGGGGACCCAGTACTTC
clone_size: .; d_call: TRBD2; v_call: TRBV6-1; j_call: TRBJ2-7; cdr3_aa: CAGTSGSKAYEQYF; cdr3_nt: TGTGCCGGGACTAGCGGGAGTAAGGCCTACGAGCAGTACTTC
clone_size: .; d_call: .; v_call: TRBV10-2; j_call: TRBJ2-7; cdr3_aa: CASRINAYSYEQYF; cdr3_nt: TGCGCCAGCAGAATTAATGCGTACAGCTACGAGCAGTACTTC
clone_size: .; d_call: TRBD1; v_call: TRBV6-6; j_call: TRBJ2-7; cdr3_aa: CASSTTGTGTYEQYF; cdr3_nt: TGTGCCAGCAGCACTACCGGGACAGGGACCTACGAGCAGTACTTC
clone_size: many; d_call: .; v_call: TRBV7-7; j_call: TRBJ1-1; cdr3_aa: CASSQTVDTEAFF; cdr3_nt: TGTGCTAGCAGCCAGACCGTCGACACTGAAGCTTTCTTT
clone_size: .; d_call: .; v_call: TRBV2; j_call: TRBJ1-5; cdr3_aa: CASTSRDGDQPQHF; cdr3_nt: TGTGCCAGCACAAGCAGGGATGGTGATCAGCCCCAGCATTTT
clone_size: once; d_call: TRBD1; v_call: TRBV27; j_call: TRBJ1-1; cdr3_aa: CASRRDRDRKAFF; cdr3_nt: TGTGCCAGCAGGCGAGACCGGGACAGAAAAGCTTTCTTT
clone_size: .; d_call: .; v_call: TRBV18; j_call: TRBJ2-7; cdr3_aa: CASSITSTYEQYF; cdr3_nt: TGTGCCAGTTCTATCACTAGCACCTACGAGCAGTACTTC
clone_size: .; d_call: TRBD2; v_call: TRBV6-5; j_call: TRBJ2-1; cdr3_aa: CASSYSGLRGGGKQFF; cdr3_nt: TGTGCCAGCAGTTACTCCGGGCTCCGCGGGGGGGGTAAGCAGTTCTTC
clone_size: .; d_call: .; v_call: TRBV25-1; j_call: TRBJ1-2; cdr3_aa: CASSIRDNNYGYTF; cdr3_nt: TGTGCCAGCAGTATTAGGGATAATAACTATGGCTACACCTTC
clone_size: .; d_call: TRBD1; v_call: TRBV4-1; j_call: TRBJ1-2; cdr3_aa: CASSQDQGQFYGYTF; cdr3_nt: TGCGCCAGCAGCCAAGATCAGGGACAGTTCTATGGCTACACCTTC
clone_size: .; d_call: TRBD1; v_call: TRBV19; j_call: TRBJ1-1; cdr3_aa: CASSATGGALGTEAFF; cdr3_nt: TGTGCCAGTAGTGCCACAGGGGGCGCGTTGGGCACTGAAGCTTTCTTT
clone_size: .; d_call: TRBD1; v_call: TRBV4-3; j_call: TRBJ2-3; cdr3_aa: CASSQRGQAYTDTQYF; cdr3_nt: TGCGCCAGCAGCCAGAGAGGACAGGCTTACACAGATACGCAGTATTTT
clone_size: .; d_call: .; v_call: TRBV7-9; j_call: TRBJ2-1; cdr3_aa: CASSLLGGHSYNEQFF; cdr3_nt: TGTGCCAGCAGCTTACTCGGGGGGCATTCTTACAATGAGCAGTTCTTC
clone_size: .; d_call: .; v_call: TRBV2; j_call: TRBJ1-1; cdr3_aa: CASSVGRRNTEAFF; cdr3_nt: TGTGCCAGCAGTGTCGGTAGGCGGAACACTGAAGCTTTCTTT
clone_size: .; d_call: .; v_call: TRBV18; j_call: TRBJ2-7; cdr3_aa: CASSPGSGSYEQYF; cdr3_nt: TGTGCCAGCTCACCGGGGTCGGGCTCCTACGAGCAGTACTTC
clone_size: .; d_call: .; v_call: TRBV6-1; j_call: TRBJ1-1; cdr3_aa: CASSSGTYNTEAFF; cdr3_nt: TGTGCCAGCAGTTCGGGGACTTACAACACTGAAGCTTTCTTT
clone_size: few; d_call: TRBD2; v_call: TRBV9; j_call: TRBJ2-1; cdr3_aa: CASSERDYDNEQFF; cdr3_nt: TGTGCCAGCAGCGAACGGGACTACGACAATGAGCAGTTCTTC
clone_size: .; d_call: TRBD1; v_call: TRBV18; j_call: TRBJ1-2; cdr3_aa: CASSTRDRGFYGYTF; cdr3_nt: TGTGCCAGCTCAACTCGGGACAGGGGTTTCTATGGCTACACCTTC
clone_size: few; d_call: TRBD1; v_call: TRBV11-2; j_call: TRBJ2-7; cdr3_aa: CASSPYRGQYEQYF; cdr3_nt: TGTGCCAGCAGCCCCTACAGGGGGCAGTACGAGCAGTACTTC
clone_size: .; d_call: .; v_call: TRBV15; j_call: TRBJ2-3; cdr3_aa: CATSGYGEGTDTQYF; cdr3_nt: TGTGCCACCAGCGGGTATGGTGAGGGCACAGATACGCAGTATTTT